This T cell receptor (beta chain) is drawn from a study of breast tumors, draining lymph nodes, adjacent tissues. This clonotype was counted many times. The antigen remains undetermined. Axillary draining lymph nodes of breast cancer patients supplied the node samples. TCRdb reprocessed the multiplex PCR reads via MiXCR and lists one record per CDR3 protein. The top ten hold 1% to 1.5% of the sample, which has more than 85,000 distinct CDR3 sequences, less than 25% seen once. V shed 4 bases and J shed 7 bases, with 8 bases lying between them. There are 12 residues in the CDR3. Broader study findings: Tumor and nontumor repertoires were significantly more similar in luminal-like than in basal-like breast cancer. Tumors had less TCR diversity than lymph nodes, more than nontumor tissue. Data fit most tumor T cells coming from lymph node, expanding in tumor. Data only fit, rather than demonstrated, lymph node origin of most tumor T cells.

This chain links TRBV12-3 or TRBV12-4 with TRBJ1-5; unclear D gene. The sample comprised axillary lymph node tissue. This receptor was identified in a female donor with breast cancer. Some clones in this sample may be carry-over from other donors' samples. CDR3 region: CASSSTEQPQHF. The CDR3 nucleotides read TGTGCCAGCAGTTCCACCGAACAGCCCCAGCATTTT.